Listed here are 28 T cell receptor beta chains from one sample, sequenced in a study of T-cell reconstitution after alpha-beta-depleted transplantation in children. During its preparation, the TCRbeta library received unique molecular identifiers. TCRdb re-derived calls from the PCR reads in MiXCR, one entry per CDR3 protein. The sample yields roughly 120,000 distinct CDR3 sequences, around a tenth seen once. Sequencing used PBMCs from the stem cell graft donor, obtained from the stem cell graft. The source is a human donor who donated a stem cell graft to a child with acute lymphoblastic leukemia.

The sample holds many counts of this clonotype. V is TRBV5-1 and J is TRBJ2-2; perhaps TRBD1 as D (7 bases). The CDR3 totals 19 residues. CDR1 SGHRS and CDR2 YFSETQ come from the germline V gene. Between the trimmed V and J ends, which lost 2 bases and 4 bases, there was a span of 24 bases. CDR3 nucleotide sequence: TGCGCCAGCAGCTTTAGGGGGGTCGAGACAGGGAAGAGCACCGGGGAGCTGTTTTTT. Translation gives CASSFRGVETGKSTGELFF.

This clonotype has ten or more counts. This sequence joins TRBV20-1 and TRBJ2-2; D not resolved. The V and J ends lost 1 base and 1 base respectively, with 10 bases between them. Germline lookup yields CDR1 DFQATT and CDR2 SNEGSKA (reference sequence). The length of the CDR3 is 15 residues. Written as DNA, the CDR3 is TGCAGTGCTAGAGTTGGAACACTGAACACCGGGGAGCTGTTTTTT. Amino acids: CSARVGTLNTGELFF.

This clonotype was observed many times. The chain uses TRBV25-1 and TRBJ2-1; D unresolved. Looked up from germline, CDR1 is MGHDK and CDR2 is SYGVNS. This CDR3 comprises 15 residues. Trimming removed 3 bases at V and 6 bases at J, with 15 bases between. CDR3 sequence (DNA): TGTGCCAGCAGTGACCCCGGGTCGGGCGGCAATGAGCAGTTCTTC. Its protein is CASSDPGSGGNEQFF.

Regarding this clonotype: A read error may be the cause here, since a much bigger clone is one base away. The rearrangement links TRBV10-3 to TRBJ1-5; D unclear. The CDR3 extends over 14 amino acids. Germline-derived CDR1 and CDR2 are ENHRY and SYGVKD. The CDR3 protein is CSISENNSNQPQHF. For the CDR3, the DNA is TGTTCCATCAGTGAGAATAATAGCAATCAGCCCCAGCATTTT.

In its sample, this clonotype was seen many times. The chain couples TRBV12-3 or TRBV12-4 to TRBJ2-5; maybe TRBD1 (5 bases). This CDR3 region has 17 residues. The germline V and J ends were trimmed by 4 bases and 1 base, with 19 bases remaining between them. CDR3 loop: CASSSPRSGIRQETQYF. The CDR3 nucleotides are TGTGCCAGCAGTTCCCCTCGATCAGGGATCCGCCAAGAGACCCAGTACTTC.

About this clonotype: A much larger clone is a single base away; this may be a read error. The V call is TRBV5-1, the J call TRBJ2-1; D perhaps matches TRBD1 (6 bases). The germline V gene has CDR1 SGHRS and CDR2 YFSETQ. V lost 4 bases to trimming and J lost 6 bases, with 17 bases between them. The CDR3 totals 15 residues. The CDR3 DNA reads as TGCGCCAGCAGCCGCAGGCGTACAGGGAGCAATGAGCAGTTCTTC. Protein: CASSRRRTGSNEQFF.

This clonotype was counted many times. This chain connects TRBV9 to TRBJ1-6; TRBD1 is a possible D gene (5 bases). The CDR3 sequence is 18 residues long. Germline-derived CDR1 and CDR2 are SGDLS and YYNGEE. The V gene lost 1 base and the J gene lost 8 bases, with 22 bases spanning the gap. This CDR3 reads CASSVSPSEDSLYSPLHF. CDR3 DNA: TGTGCCAGCAGCGTAAGTCCATCAGAAGACAGTCTTTATTCACCCCTCCACTTT.

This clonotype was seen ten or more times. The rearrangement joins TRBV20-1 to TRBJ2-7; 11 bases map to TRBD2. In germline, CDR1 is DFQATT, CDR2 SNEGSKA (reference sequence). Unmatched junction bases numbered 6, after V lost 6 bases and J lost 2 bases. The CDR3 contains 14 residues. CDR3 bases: TGCAGTGCCCCCCTAGCGGGGGGACCCTACGAGCAGTACTTC. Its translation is CSAPLAGGPYEQYF.

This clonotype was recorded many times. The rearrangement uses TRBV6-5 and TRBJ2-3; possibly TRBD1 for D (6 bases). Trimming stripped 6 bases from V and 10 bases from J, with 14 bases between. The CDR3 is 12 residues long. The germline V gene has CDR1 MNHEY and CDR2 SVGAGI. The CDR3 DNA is TGTGCCAGCAGCGATACAGGGCGGTCGCAGTATTTT. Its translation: CASSDTGRSQYF.

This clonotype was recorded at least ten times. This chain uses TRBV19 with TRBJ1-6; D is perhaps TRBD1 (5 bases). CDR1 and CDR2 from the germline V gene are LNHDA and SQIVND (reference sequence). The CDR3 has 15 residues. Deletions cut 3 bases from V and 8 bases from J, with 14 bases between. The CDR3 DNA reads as TGTGCCAGTAGTATTCCCCAACCCAGGGATTCACCCCTCCACTTT. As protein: CASSIPQPRDSPLHF.

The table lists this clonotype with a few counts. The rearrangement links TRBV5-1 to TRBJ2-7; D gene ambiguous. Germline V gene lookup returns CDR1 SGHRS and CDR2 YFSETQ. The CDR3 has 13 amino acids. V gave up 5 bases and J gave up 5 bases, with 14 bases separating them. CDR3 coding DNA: TGCGCCAGCAGAGACTTTCGCCAAGACGAGCAGTACTTC. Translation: CASRDFRQDEQYF.

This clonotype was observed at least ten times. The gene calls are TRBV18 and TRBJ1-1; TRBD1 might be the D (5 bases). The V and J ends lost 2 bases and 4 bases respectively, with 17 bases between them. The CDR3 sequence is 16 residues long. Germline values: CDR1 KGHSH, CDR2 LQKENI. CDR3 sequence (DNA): TGTGCCAGCTCACCAAGCGGGACCGCCCCTGGCACTGAAGCTTTCTTT. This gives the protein CASSPSGTAPGTEAFF.

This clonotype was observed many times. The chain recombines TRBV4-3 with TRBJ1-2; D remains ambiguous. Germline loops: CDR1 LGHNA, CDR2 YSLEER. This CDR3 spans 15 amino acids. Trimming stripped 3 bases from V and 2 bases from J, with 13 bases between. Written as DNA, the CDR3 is TGCGCCAGCAGCCATTCCCGGACTGACAACTATGGCTACACCTTC. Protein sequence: CASSHSRTDNYGYTF.

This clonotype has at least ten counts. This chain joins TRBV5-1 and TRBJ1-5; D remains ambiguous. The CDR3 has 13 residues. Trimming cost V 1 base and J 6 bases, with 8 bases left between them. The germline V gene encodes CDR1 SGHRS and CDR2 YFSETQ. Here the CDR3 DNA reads TGCGCCAGCAGCTTGTTCGAAGGTCAGCCCCAGCATTTT. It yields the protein CASSLFEGQPQHF.

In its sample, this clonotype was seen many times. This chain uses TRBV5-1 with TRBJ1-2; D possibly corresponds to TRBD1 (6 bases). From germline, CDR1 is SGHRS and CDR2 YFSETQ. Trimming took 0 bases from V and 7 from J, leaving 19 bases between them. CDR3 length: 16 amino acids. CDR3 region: CASSLGAGARDFGYTF. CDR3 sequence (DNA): TGCGCCAGCAGCTTGGGAGCGGGGGCGAGGGATTTTGGCTACACCTTC.

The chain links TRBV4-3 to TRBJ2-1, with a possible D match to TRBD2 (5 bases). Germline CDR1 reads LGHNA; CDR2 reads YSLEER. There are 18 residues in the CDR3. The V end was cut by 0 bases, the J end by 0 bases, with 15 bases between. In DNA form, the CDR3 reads TGCGCCAGCAGCCAAGAATTTTACCGGGGAAGCTCCTACAATGAGCAGTTCTTC. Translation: CASSQEFYRGSSYNEQFF.

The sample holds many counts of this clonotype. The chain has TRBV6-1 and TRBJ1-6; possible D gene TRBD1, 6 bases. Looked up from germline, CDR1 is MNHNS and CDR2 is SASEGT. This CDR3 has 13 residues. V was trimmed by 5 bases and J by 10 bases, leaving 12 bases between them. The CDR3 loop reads CASSTHRESPLHF. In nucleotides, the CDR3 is TGTGCCAGCAGTACACACAGGGAATCACCCCTCCACTTT.

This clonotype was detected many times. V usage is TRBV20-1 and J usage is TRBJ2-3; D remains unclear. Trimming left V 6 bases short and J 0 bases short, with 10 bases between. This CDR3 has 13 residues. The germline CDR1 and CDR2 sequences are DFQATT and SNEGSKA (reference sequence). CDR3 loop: CSADKTSTDTQYF. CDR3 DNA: TGCAGTGCCGACAAAACTAGCACAGATACGCAGTATTTT.

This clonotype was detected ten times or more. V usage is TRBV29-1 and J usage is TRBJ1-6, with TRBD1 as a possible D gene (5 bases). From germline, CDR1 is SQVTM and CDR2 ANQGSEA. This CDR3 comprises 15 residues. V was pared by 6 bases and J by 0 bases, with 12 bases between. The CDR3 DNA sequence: TGCAGCGTACAGGACGGAAGCTCCTATAATTCACCCCTCCACTTT. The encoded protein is CSVQDGSSYNSPLHF.

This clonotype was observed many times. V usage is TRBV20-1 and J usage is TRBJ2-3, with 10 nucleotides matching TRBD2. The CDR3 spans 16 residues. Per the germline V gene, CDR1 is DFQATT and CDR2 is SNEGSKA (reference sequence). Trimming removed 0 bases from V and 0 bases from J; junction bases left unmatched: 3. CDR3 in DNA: TGCAGTGCTAGAGATGGGACTAGCGTTAGCACAGATACGCAGTATTTT. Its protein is CSARDGTSVSTDTQYF.

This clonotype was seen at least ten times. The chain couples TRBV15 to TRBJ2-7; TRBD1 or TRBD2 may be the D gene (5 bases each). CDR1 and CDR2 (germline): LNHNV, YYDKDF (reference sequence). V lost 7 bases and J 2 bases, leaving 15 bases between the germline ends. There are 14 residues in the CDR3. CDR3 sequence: CATNLYPGPYEQYF. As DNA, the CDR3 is TGTGCCACCAACTTATACCCGGGACCCTACGAGCAGTACTTC.

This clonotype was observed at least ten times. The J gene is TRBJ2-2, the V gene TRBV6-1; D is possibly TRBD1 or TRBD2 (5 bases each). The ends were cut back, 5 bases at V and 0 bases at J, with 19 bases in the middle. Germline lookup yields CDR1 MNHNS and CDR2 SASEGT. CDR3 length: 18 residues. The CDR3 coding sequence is TGTGCCAGCAGTCCCTTCGAAACGGGGCAAACGAACACCGGGGAGCTGTTTTTT. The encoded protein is CASSPFETGQTNTGELFF.

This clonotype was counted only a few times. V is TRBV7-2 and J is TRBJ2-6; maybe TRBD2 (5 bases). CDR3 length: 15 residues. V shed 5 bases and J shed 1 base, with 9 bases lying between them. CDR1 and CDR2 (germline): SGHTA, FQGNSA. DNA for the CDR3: TGTGCCAGCAGCAGGGTAGCGTCTGGGGCCAACGTCCTGACTTTC. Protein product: CASSRVASGANVLTF.

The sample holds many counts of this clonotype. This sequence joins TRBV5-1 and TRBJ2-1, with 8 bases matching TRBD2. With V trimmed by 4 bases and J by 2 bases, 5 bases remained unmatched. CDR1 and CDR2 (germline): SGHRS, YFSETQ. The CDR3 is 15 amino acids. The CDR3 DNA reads TGCGCCAGCAGCGTTAGCGGGGTAACCTACAATGAGCAGTTCTTC. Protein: CASSVSGVTYNEQFF.

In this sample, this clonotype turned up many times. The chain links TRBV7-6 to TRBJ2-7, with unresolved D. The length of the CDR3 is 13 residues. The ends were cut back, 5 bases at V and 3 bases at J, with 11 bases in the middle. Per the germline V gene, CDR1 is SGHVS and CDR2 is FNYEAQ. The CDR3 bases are TGTGCCAGCAGCGCGCAGGACGGCTACGAGCAGTACTTC. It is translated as CASSAQDGYEQYF. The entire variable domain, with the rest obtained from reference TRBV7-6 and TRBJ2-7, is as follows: GAGVSQSPRYKVTKRGQDVALRCDPISGHVSLYWYRQALGQGPEFLTYFNYEAQQDKSGLPNDRFSAERPEGSISTLTIQRTEQRDSAMYRCASSAQDGYEQYFGPGTRLTVT.

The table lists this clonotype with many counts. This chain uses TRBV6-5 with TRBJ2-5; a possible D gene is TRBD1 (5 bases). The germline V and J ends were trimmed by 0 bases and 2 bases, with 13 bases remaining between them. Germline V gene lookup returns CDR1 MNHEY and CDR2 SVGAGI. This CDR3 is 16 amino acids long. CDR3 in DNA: TGTGCCAGCAGTTACTCCAGGGCTGGCCCGCAAGAGACCCAGTACTTC. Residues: CASSYSRAGPQETQYF.

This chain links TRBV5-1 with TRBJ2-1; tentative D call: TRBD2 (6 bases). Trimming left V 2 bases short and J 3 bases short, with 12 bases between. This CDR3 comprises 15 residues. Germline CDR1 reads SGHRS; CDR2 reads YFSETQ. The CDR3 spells CASSLASADYNEQFF. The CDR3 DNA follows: TGCGCCAGCAGCTTAGCTAGCGCAGACTACAATGAGCAGTTCTTC.

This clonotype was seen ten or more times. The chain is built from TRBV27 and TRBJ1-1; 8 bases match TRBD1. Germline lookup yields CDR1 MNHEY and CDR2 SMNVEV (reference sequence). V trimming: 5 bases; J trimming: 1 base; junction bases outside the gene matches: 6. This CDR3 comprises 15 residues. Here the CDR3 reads CASSPRTGRNTEAFF. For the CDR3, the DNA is TGTGCCAGCAGTCCTAGGACAGGGAGGAACACTGAAGCTTTCTTT.